Sequencing of this T cell receptor beta chain was carried out in a study of blood T cell repertoires in COVID-19. Profiling relied on immunoSEQ multiplex PCR, and the TCRdb table lists in-frame clones only, not all of them. Of some 45,000 clones in the sample, 92% were seen once. Trimming shortened V by 2 bases and J by 3 bases, and 15 bases separated the two germline ends. This CDR3 spans 15 amino acids. CDR1 is SGHRS and CDR2 is YFSETQ in the germline V gene. This clonotype was obtained from a man between 45 and 60 years old with active COVID-19. J is TRBJ2-7 and V is TRBV5-1; a possible D gene is TRBD1 (6 bases). Sequencing used peripheral blood. For the CDR3, the DNA is TGCGCCAGCAGCTTCTTACAGGGACCGATCTACGAGCAGTACTTC. Protein sequence: CASSFLQGPIYEQYF.